Here is one T cell receptor (beta chain) with its context. Its antigen has not been determined. No base quality values were provided; no much bigger clone lies one nucleotide off. The data derive from a study of metastatic and nonmetastatic thyroid tumors (dated by TCRdb to 2018 to 2021). For context, the study as a whole: For patients with malignant and with benign thyroid disease, the researchers compared repertoires between peripheral blood samples and tumor or nodule tissue samples.

None of the patients had been given any treatment before thyroid surgery. Patient clinical samples collected from about 2011 to 2018 were retrospectively analysed using T-cell receptor beta sequencing. Receptor libraries were prepared by PCR. Data came from an Illumina HiSeq 4000. High-throughput sequencing was used to profile the TCR beta-chain CDR3 region of every patient. As for the original processing: Drawing on CDR3 differences between clinicopathological groups, the researchers built a classifier meant to tell apart patients with distant-metastatic papillary thyroid cancer. The Shannon index was used to assess repertoire diversity, and the Morisita-Horn index was used to assess tumor-blood repertoire similarity. The public reads were run again by TCRdb, first through fastp at Q25 and then through MiXCR, and only productive beta chains were kept. The V and J calls were not made by the authors but by TCRdb's processing. The sample data list more than 9,500 clones, and over 25% of these were observed just once. The ten largest clones add up to approximately 14% of the sample.

Results and caveats for the whole study, not just this receptor: In both blood and tumor samples, TCR beta diversity was reported to be significantly higher in malignant tumors than in benign nodules.

A distance of 17 bases separates the germline ends of V and J, which lose 5 bases and 4 bases respectively. Based on the germline V gene (reference sequence), the CDR1 and CDR2 sequences are SGHAT and FQDESV. Inclusive of the bounding cysteine and phenylalanine, the CDR3 is 16 residues long. Of all the DNA, just the CDR3 is kept, 48 bases in frame from base 1. The chain uses TRBV11-1 and TRBJ2-2; the D gene is perhaps TRBD1 or TRBD2, as each covers 5 bases. The sequencing sample was made of tumor tissue. This TCR was sampled from a male donor with papillary thyroid cancer or a benign thyroid nodule (not recorded which). Some clones in this sample may be carry-over from other donors' samples. The sequenced DNA: TGTGCCAGCAGCACTCCGGACGGGGCCATCACCGGGGAGCTGTTTTTT. Its product reads: CASSTPDGAITGELFF.